A selection of T cell receptor beta chains follows, all from one sample in a study of a mutant IDH1 vaccine in newly diagnosed glioma. Data came from immunoSEQ multiplex PCR; TCRdb stores just in-frame clones and leaves some out. This table has approximately 37,000 clones, approximately 80% appearing once. These receptors are not linked to any known antigen. The sequences come from PBMCs, collected from a glioma patient whose treatment included an IDH1 peptide vaccine. The receptor set was obtained from a young man with glioma. Some clones in this sample may be carry-over from other donors' samples. The CDR3 runs from the conserved cysteine through the conserved F or W. The D gene is left open where the match is weak. A row's size may be missing; if present it is once, few, many or a size class.

len	v_gene	j_gene	abundance	d_gene	CDR3nt	CDR3aa
13	TRBV30	TRBJ2-7	-	-	TGTGCCTGGAGTGAACAGATGAGCTACGAGCAGTACTTC	CAWSEQMSYEQYF
15	TRBV9	TRBJ2-3	-	-	TGTGCCAGCAGCGTACAGGGCGCAATTTATGCTACGCAGTATTTT	CASSVQGAIYATQYF
15	TRBV7-2	TRBJ2-7	-	-	TGTGCCAGCAGTGTGGGGGACTCGAGCTCCTACGAGCAGTACTTC	CASSVGDSSSYEQYF
15	TRBV7-9	TRBJ2-3	-	-	TGTGCCAGCAGCTTGGGGCGCCCCGTTACAGATACGCAGTATTTT	CASSLGRPVTDTQYF
14	TRBV6-1	TRBJ1-3	-	-	TGTGCCAGCAGTGAAAACGTTGGCACGGGCACCATATATTTT	CASSENVGTGTIYF
13	TRBV4-3	TRBJ2-3	-	-	TGCGCCAGCTCCCGCGTGGGCACAGATACGCAGTATTTT	CASSRVGTDTQYF
16	TRBV1	TRBJ2-1	medium-sized	-	TGCACCAGCAGTCACATACTAGCGGATGACTACAATGAGCAGTTCTTC	CTSSHILADDYNEQFF
10	TRBV29-1	TRBJ2-3	-	-	TGCAGCGTTCGCCCAGATACGCAGTATTTT	CSVRPDTQYF
15	TRBV14	TRBJ2-3	-	-	TGTGCCAGCAGCCAAGATGGGACTGTCAAAGATACGCAGTATTTT	CASSQDGTVKDTQYF
16	TRBV19	TRBJ1-5	-	-	TGTGCCAGTAGTATTGGTTCGTTCGGGAGCAATCAGCCCCAGCATTTT	CASSIGSFGSNQPQHF
13	TRBV15	TRBJ1-2	few	TRBD1	TGTGCCACCAGACCCCAGGGGGCGGTTGGCTACACCTTC	CATRPQGAVGYTF
13	TRBV13	TRBJ1-1	-	-	TGTGCCAGCAGCCTTGGGGGGGGCACTGAAGCTTTCTTT	CASSLGGGTEAFF